This TCR beta chain was recovered during a study of cytomegalovirus exposure and HLA in healthy donors. Study findings and constraints: Highly shared sequence variants in one cluster were likely a sequencing artifact.

CDR1 and CDR2 from the germline V gene are SQVTM and ANQGSEA. The V and J ends lost 3 bases and 4 bases, in that order; junction bases with no gene match: 11. This CDR3 has 15 residues. In the PCR, 60 Vbeta and 13 Jbeta primers were used. Generated by immunoSEQ multiplex PCR, the TCRdb table keeps only in-frame clones and is missing some. The listing records tens of thousands of clones. A remark on this clone: Antigen unknown.

Specimen: PBMCs. This chain joins TRBV29-1 and TRBJ2-5; TRBD1 aligns across 7 bases. The clonotype originates from a human donor in good health. CDR3 bases: TGCAGCGTTGACCACCAGACAGGGTTTCGAGAGACCCAGTACTTC. Translating it yields CSVDHQTGFRETQYF. Filled out from reference TRBV29-1 and TRBJ2-5, the complete variable domain reads SAVISQKPSRDICQRGTSLTIQCQVDSQVTMMFWYRQQPGQSLTLIATANQGSEATYESGFVIDKFPISRPNLTFSTLTVSNMSPEDSSIYLCSVDHQTGFRETQYFGPGTRLLVL.